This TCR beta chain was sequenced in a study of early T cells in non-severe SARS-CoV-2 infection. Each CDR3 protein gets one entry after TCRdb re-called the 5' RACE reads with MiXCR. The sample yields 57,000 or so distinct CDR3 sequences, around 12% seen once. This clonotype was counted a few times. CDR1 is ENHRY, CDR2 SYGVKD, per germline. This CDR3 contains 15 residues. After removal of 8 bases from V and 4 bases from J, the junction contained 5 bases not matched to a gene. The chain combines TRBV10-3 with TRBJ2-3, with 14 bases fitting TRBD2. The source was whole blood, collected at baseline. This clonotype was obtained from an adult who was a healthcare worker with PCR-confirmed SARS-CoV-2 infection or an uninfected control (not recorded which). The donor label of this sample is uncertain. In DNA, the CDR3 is TGTGCCATCTCGACTAGCGGGGGGGCTTCAGATACGCAGTATTTT. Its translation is CAISTSGGASDTQYF.